Each of the 21 T cell receptor beta chains below was sequenced from the same sample in a study of OX40 agonist ivuxolimab in advanced cancers. The table came from immunoSEQ multiplex PCR; TCRdb's copy has only in-frame clones and leaves some out. The table has about 13,000 clones, approximately 80% seen once. Sequences were derived from CD4+ or CD8+ T cells sorted from blood, sampled in a trial of the OX40 agonist ivuxolimab. The source is an adult with an advanced solid tumor such as melanoma, head and neck, liver or kidney cancer.

V is TRBV28 and J is TRBJ2-7; D call uncertain. CDR1 is MDHEN and CDR2 is SYDVKM in the germline V gene. V was clipped by 9 bases and J by 6 bases, with 21 bases between them. This CDR3 is built from 14 residues. CDR3 in amino acids: CASSRTVEVGEQYF. CDR3 nucleotide sequence: TGTGCCAGTTCGCGGACGGTCGAGGTGGGCGAGCAGTACTTC.

This clone is classed as medium-sized. The V and J genes are TRBV15 and TRBJ2-1; D remains ambiguous. The V end was cut by 3 bases, the J end by 4 bases, with 7 bases between. CDR3 length equals 13 residues. Germline CDR1 LNHNV, CDR2 YYDKDF (reference sequence). The CDR3 sequence: CATSRARYNEQFF. The CDR3 bases are TGTGCCACCAGCAGGGCCAGATACAATGAGCAGTTCTTC.

This chain links TRBV29-1 with TRBJ2-7, with TRBD1 as a possible D gene (5 bases). The CDR3 contains 12 residues. V was cut by 3 bases and J by 2 bases, with 8 bases left in between. Germline-derived CDR1 and CDR2 are SQVTM and ANQGSEA. CDR3 region: CSVEAGTYEQYF. CDR3 DNA sequence: TGCAGCGTTGAGGCAGGGACCTACGAGCAGTACTTC.

This clone was seen a handful of times. This rearrangement joins TRBV28 to TRBJ2-7; D is possibly TRBD1 or TRBD2 (5 bases each). The CDR3 loop spans 14 amino acids. The V end was cut by 7 bases, the J end by 2 bases, with 15 bases between. Germline-derived CDR1 and CDR2 are MDHEN and SYDVKM. CDR3 region: CASTVPGTTYEQYF. As DNA, the CDR3 is TGTGCCAGCACCGTACCGGGGACCACCTACGAGCAGTACTTC.

This clone was recorded a few times. The genes are TRBV19 and TRBJ2-3; 15 bases align to TRBD2. This CDR3 has 16 amino acids. Germline V gene sequence: CDR1 LNHDA, CDR2 SQIVND (reference sequence). The V gene end was trimmed by 7 bases and the J gene end by 5 bases; junction bases not matched to a gene: 7. In DNA, the CDR3 is TGTGCCAGTAACAATCGGACTAGCGGGGGGGAAGATACGCAGTATTTT. Its protein product is CASNNRTSGGEDTQYF.

The rearrangement uses TRBV6-1 and TRBJ2-7, with a tentative D call TRBD2 (5 bases). Between the trimmed V and J ends, which lost 4 bases and 2 bases, there was a span of 9 bases. Germline assignment: CDR1 MNHNS and CDR2 SASEGT. The CDR3 is made up of 13 amino acids. The CDR3 nucleotides read TGTGCCAGCAGTGGGACTTTGACCTACGAGCAGTACTTC. It is translated as CASSGTLTYEQYF.

The rearrangement uses TRBV11-2 and TRBJ2-1, with a weak D call TRBD1 (6 bases). Per germline, CDR1 SGHAT and CDR2 FQNNGV. The germline V and J ends were trimmed by 1 base and 0 bases, with 16 bases remaining between them. There are 18 residues in the CDR3. The DNA for the CDR3 is TGTGCCAGCAGCTTAGGGACAGCCGTTAGCTTCTCCTACAATGAGCAGTTCTTC. Residues: CASSLGTAVSFSYNEQFF.

This clone was found once. The V and J genes are TRBV2 and TRBJ2-7, with 9 bases aligning to TRBD2. The CDR3 contains 15 residues. Germline CDR1 is SNHLY and CDR2 is FYNNEI. V was clipped by 2 bases and J by 3 bases; unmatched bases: 5. The CDR3 nucleotides are TGTGCCAGCAGTGAACCCCCTAGCGGGGACTACGAGCAGTACTTC. Translated: CASSEPPSGDYEQYF.

This clone was counted between two and nine times. The chain combines TRBV28 with TRBJ2-3; D is possibly TRBD1 (6 bases). Germline V gene lookup returns CDR1 MDHEN and CDR2 SYDVKM. This CDR3 has 15 amino acids. Trimming stripped 6 bases from V and 1 base from J, with 14 bases between. CDR3 sequence reads: CASSRGGIGTDTQYF. CDR3 sequence (DNA): TGTGCCAGCAGCCGAGGGGGAATAGGCACAGATACGCAGTATTTT.

The rearrangement joins TRBV6-5 to TRBJ2-3; 12 positions agree with TRBD2. V shed 5 bases and J 4 bases; nucleotides not matched to a gene: 4. In germline, CDR1 is MNHEY, CDR2 SVGAGI. This CDR3 spans 15 amino acids. CDR3 in DNA: TGTGCCAGCAGTAGACTAGCGGGAGTGTCAGATACGCAGTATTTT. Protein: CASSRLAGVSDTQYF.

This clone showed up just once. The chain is built from TRBV19 and TRBJ2-7, with 10 bases that match TRBD1. Losses at the gene ends were 5 bases for V and 6 bases for J; bases not matched to a gene: 4. CDR1 LNHDA and CDR2 SQIVND come from the germline V gene (reference sequence). The CDR3 sequence is 13 residues long. The CDR3 spells CASSPGQGSEQYF. Written as DNA, the CDR3 is TGTGCCAGTAGTCCGGGACAGGGGTCCGAGCAGTACTTC.

This chain connects TRBV4-2 to TRBJ1-5; TRBD1 might be the D (5 bases). V lost 1 base to trimming and J lost 2 bases, with 12 bases between them. Looked up from germline, CDR1 is LGHNA and CDR2 is YNFKEQ. CDR3 length equals 16 residues. CDR3 sequence reads: CASSQAPGSGNQPQHF. CDR3 DNA sequence: TGTGCCAGCAGCCAAGCTCCAGGGAGTGGCAATCAGCCCCAGCATTTT.

This clone has only a few counts. The rearrangement uses TRBV6-6 and TRBJ2-7, with D possibly TRBD1 on 6 matching bases. This CDR3 region has 15 residues. The V end was cut by 2 bases, the J end by 2 bases, with 13 bases between. Germline V gives CDR1 MNHNY, CDR2 SVGAGI (reference sequence). The CDR3 reads CASSYMQGSTYEQYF. CDR3 nucleotide sequence: TGTGCCAGCAGTTACATGCAGGGGTCGACCTACGAGCAGTACTTC.

Sample share makes this clone large. V and J are TRBV4-1 and TRBJ1-1; no firm D call. This CDR3 has 13 residues. V was shortened by 4 bases and J by 1 base, with 7 bases between the two germline ends. The germline V gene encodes CDR1 MGHRA and CDR2 YSYEKL. The CDR3 protein is CASSRMENTEAFF. CDR3 in DNA: TGCGCCAGCAGCCGGATGGAGAACACTGAAGCTTTCTTT.

The V gene is TRBV6-5, the J gene TRBJ2-2, with 9 bases that match TRBD1. The germline V gene encodes CDR1 MNHEY and CDR2 SVGAGI. The CDR3 has 13 residues. The V and J ends lost 7 bases and 6 bases, in that order; junction bases with no gene match: 3. This CDR3 is CASKTGGAGELFF. The CDR3 nucleotides are TGTGCCAGCAAGACAGGGGGGGCCGGGGAGCTGTTTTTT.

This clone was seen only once. The J gene is TRBJ2-7, the V gene TRBV7-2; TRBD1 matches 8 bases. The junction had 2 bases not matched to a gene; V was cut back by 4 bases and J by 3 bases. CDR1 is SGHTA, CDR2 FQGNSA, per germline. The CDR3 extends over 13 amino acids. The CDR3, as DNA: TGTGCCAGCAGCTCGGGACAGGTCTACGAGCAGTACTTC. Its translation is CASSSGQVYEQYF.

The genes are TRBV5-5 and TRBJ2-7; 10 nucleotides match TRBD1. J was trimmed by 3 bases and V by 4 bases; bases with no gene match: 4. The germline CDR1 and CDR2 sequences are SGHKS and YYEKEE (reference sequence). CDR3 length: 14 amino acids. CDR3 loop: CASSPGQGDYEQYF. DNA for the CDR3: TGTGCCAGCAGCCCAGGACAGGGGGACTACGAGCAGTACTTC.

About this clone: Other DNA sequences in the sample encode the same CDR3. The rearrangement joins TRBV7-9 to TRBJ1-6; D gene unclear. Germline loops: CDR1 SEHNR, CDR2 FQNEAQ (reference sequence). Trimming removed 5 bases at V and 5 bases at J, with 10 bases between. The CDR3 totals 14 residues. CDR3 in DNA: TGTGCCAGCAGCCCCGAAGGTCATAATTCACCCCTCCACTTT. This sequence encodes CASSPEGHNSPLHF.

This clone is large. V usage is TRBV2 and J usage is TRBJ1-1; D gene ambiguous. The CDR3 extends over 11 amino acids. Germline CDR1 is SNHLY and CDR2 is FYNNEI. V was shortened by 4 bases and J by 5 bases, with 5 bases between the two germline ends. CDR3 sequence: CASSALTEAFF. The CDR3 nucleotides read TGTGCCAGCAGTGCTTTAACTGAAGCTTTCTTT.

A few counts support this clone. J is TRBJ2-1 and V is TRBV27, with 9 bases that match TRBD2. The CDR3 contains 14 residues. From germline, CDR1 is MNHEY and CDR2 SMNVEV (reference sequence). J gave up 7 bases and V 5 bases, and 6 bases lay outside the gene matches. The CDR3 DNA is TGTGCCAGCAGTCTTAGCGGGAGTGGGAATGAGCAGTTCTTC. It encodes CASSLSGSGNEQFF.

The gene calls are TRBV28 and TRBJ2-3; 7 bases fit TRBD1. The CDR3 is 18 residues long. With 6 bases clipped from V and 0 bases from J, the junction kept 15 bases outside the gene matches. Germline V gene data show CDR1 as MDHEN and CDR2 as SYDVKM. The CDR3 here is CASSRPQGMGTSTDTQYF. DNA for the CDR3: TGTGCCAGCAGCCGTCCACAGGGGATGGGAACTAGCACAGATACGCAGTATTTT. The full variable domain, with the rest looked up from reference TRBV28 and TRBJ2-3, is DVKVTQSSRYLVKRTGEKVFLECVQDMDHENMFWYRQDPGLGLRLIYFSYDVKMKEKGDIPEGYSVSREKKERFSLILESASTNQTSMYLCASSRPQGMGTSTDTQYFGPGTRLTVL.